These T cell receptor beta chains were read from a single sample in a study of blood T cell repertoires in COVID-19. Assay: immunoSEQ multiplex PCR; the TCRdb copy retains only in-frame clones and omits some. The sample consists of over 80,000 clones, 88% of them appearing once. Sequencing used peripheral blood. Receptors were obtained from a woman older than 75 with acute or convalescent COVID-19. Both conserved end residues are trimmed from each CDR3. Clone size is stated in some rows and not others, as once, few, many or a class when expanded.

clone_size j_call v_call cdr3_aa
. TRBJ1-3 TRBV28 ASSLSMSSGNTIY
. TRBJ1-2 TRBV15 ATSRDPTPNYGYT
. TRBJ1-4 TRBV28 ASSSRHDLNEKLF
. TRBJ2-7 TRBV2 ASGPGSYSYEQY
. TRBJ2-1 TRBV5-5 ASTTGSYNEQF
. TRBJ2-7 TRBV6-2/TRBV6-3 ASSYHRGRRPYEQY
. TRBJ1-1 TRBV7-9 ASSSPSGTLGTEAF
. TRBJ1-2 TRBV6-5 ASRGGNYGYT
. TRBJ2-1 TRBV5-1 ASSLASGSNEQF
once TRBJ1-2 TRBV30 ATGEVYGYT
. TRBJ1-5 TRBV19 AGPLNQPQH
. TRBJ1-4 TRBV19 ASSRQEKLF
. TRBJ2-1 TRBV4-1 ASSPTESSYNEQF
. TRBJ2-2 TRBV24-1 ATSDLPGGELF
. TRBJ1-6 TRBV10-3 AISESVGGGNNSPLH
. TRBJ1-1 TRBV7-3 ASSLSVRDTEAF
. TRBJ1-1 TRBV6-2/TRBV6-3 ASSTPPTGLMNTEAF
. TRBJ1-2 TRBV2 AGKTGNNYGYT
. TRBJ1-5 TRBV2 ASRGDRAHQPQH
. TRBJ1-3 TRBV19 ASSIGTRNSGNTIY
. TRBJ1-1 TRBV7-7 ASSLAQGINTEAF
. TRBJ1-4 TRBV3-1/TRBV3-2 ASQTGTGDEKLF
. TRBJ2-7 TRBV6-1 ASSEAGTSGVPYEQY
. TRBJ2-5 TRBV11-2 ASSLDRVEETQY
. TRBJ1-6 TRBV19 ASSLRTGGPSPLH
once TRBJ2-3 TRBV3-1/TRBV3-2 ASSQSPPDTQY
. TRBJ1-1 TRBV9 ASSPLAGQNTEAF
. TRBJ2-1 TRBV27 ASRKGGVNNEQF
. TRBJ2-7 TRBV4-3 ASSQEGGTVGYEQY
. TRBJ2-7 TRBV15 ATSRGGTESYEQY
few TRBJ2-5 TRBV27 ASSEGLAGLQETQY
. TRBJ2-3 TRBV5-4 ASSPRETDTQY
. TRBJ2-7 TRBV30 AWSVEPGTYEQY
. TRBJ1-2 TRBV28 ASSTRGHGYT
few TRBJ2-5 TRBV2 ASSGGHGETQY
once TRBJ2-3 TRBV18 ASSLSQLGLDTDTQY
. TRBJ1-2 TRBV9 ASSVGSPRYGYT
. TRBJ2-1 TRBV19 ASSAALGGANRNEQF
. TRBJ2-7 TRBV7-6 ASSLRPSGGSYEQY
once TRBJ1-4 TRBV25-1 ASSTREMSKLF
few TRBJ1-5 TRBV2 ASSEPGGKQPQH
once TRBJ1-2 TRBV5-1 ASSGGQGGGYT
. TRBJ1-1 TRBV7-9 ASSPGDGPPEAF
. TRBJ1-4 TRBV7-9 ASSLGDREWNEKLF
. TRBJ1-1 TRBV4-3 ASSQASGTLVAF